This entry is about one T cell receptor (beta chain). It has no known antigen specificity. The sample holds no much larger clone one base away, and base qualities are not on file. Other DNA sequences in this specimen translate into the identical CDR3. The data were obtained in a study of blood T cell repertoires in COVID-19 (dated by TCRdb to 2018 to 2020). Notes on the research overall: Samples covering the acute and convalescent phases of COVID-19 were provided by collaborators in the United States, Italy and Spain. The material from the prospective study consisted of cDNA or gDNA derived from T cells, B-cell-depleted T cells, or PBMCs. Deeply sampled blood TCRbeta repertoires from subjects exposed to, actively infected with, or recovered from COVID-19 were included in the dataset. The repertoires were released in a freely available public database intended as a resource for research on the immune response to SARS-CoV-2. Samples were obtained from the ongoing ImmuneRACE study (first 160 participants) and from 1,254 subjects provided by 6 global collaborators. The sample metadata nearly always contained a de-identified subject ID, COVID-19 status, age in years and sex. Where available, HLA class I and class II types were obtained from metadata supplied by the sample provider rather than from assay-based typing. Findings and caveats that apply to the study as a whole: The amount of clinical and demographic metadata varied by source and participant and was provided uncurated.

Participants in the prospective study were enrolled through a virtual design, were aged roughly 18 to 100 years, and lived in 24 United States geographic areas. In the prospective study, cohorts were assigned on the basis of participant-reported clinical history obtained from a screening survey and a study questionnaire. Recovered participants in ImmuneRACE Cohort 3 were defined as having two consecutive negative NP/OP PCR tests, clearance from a healthcare professional, or resolution of symptoms. Mobile phlebotomists in the prospective study collected whole blood, serum and a nasopharyngeal or oropharyngeal swab from every participant. Prospective study participants could optionally give additional blood draws and questionnaires over an approximately two-month period. Before DNA extraction, prospective study blood samples were shipped either frozen or at room temperature. Reading from cysteine to phenylalanine, the CDR3 counts 15 amino acids. Only CDR3 DNA remains: 45 bases, in frame from the first base. V ends up 1 base short and J 4 bases short, with an unmatched junction base count of 4. CDR1 LGHNA and CDR2 YSLEER are derived from the germline V gene.

TCRbeta CDR3 regions were amplified from genomic DNA using the immunoSEQ Assay, a bias-controlled multiplex PCR. In the authors' own workflow: The number of nucleated cells in each sample was estimated from the amplification of reference gene primers within the assay. To quantify the absolute abundance of each unique TCRbeta CDR3 rearrangement, sequence reads were collapsed and filtered. For each sample, productive Simpson clonality was calculated as the square root of Simpson's diversity index over productive rearrangements. What TCRdb holds here is the immuneACCESS table cut down to in-frame rearrangements. Part of the clones is not present; checked against another copy, under half of the missing clones reflect an unresolved V gene, and the others are unexplained. The DNA gave D and trimming, while V, J and clone size come from that table. This sample is represented by 300,000 or so clones; roughly nine tenths of them were singletons. The ten largest account for 2.6% of the sample.

Sequencing was carried out using PBMCs or T cells enriched from blood (not recorded which). This clonotype was sampled from a man between 60 and 75 years old who had recovered from COVID-19. Rearrangement joined TRBV4-3 to TRBJ2-1, with 7 central nucleotides matching TRBD2. The sequenced DNA is TGCGCCAGCAGCCAAGGACCCGGGGGGTACAATGAGCAGTTCTTC. Its protein reads: CASSQGPGGYNEQFF.